The 14 T cell receptor beta chains presented below share a single source sample, sequenced in a study of cytomegalovirus exposure and HLA in healthy donors. The PCR used 60 Vbeta and 13 Jbeta primers. Only in-frame clones appear in the TCRdb table, and some are missing; sequencing was by immunoSEQ multiplex PCR. The table records about 97,000 clones, around 80% of them present only once. Input material: PBMCs. These receptor sequences come from a male donor in good health and CMV-seropositive.

Only a few counts were recorded for this clone. The DNA of the CDR3 is TGCGCCAGCAGCCAAGCGGTCCCCCGGAACACTGAAGCTTTCTTT. Translated: CASSQAVPRNTEAFF. V usage is TRBV4-1 and J usage is TRBJ1-1; no firm D call. V was cut by 1 base and J by 1 base, with 10 bases left in between. The germline CDR1 and CDR2 sequences are MGHRA and YSYEKL. This CDR3 contains 15 residues.

The chain recombines TRBV4-1 with TRBJ1-5, with D possibly matching TRBD1 (6 bases). V dropped 0 bases and J dropped 0 bases, with 12 bases sitting between them. CDR3 length: 17 amino acids. Germline loops: CDR1 MGHRA, CDR2 YSYEKL. The CDR3 loop reads CASSQDGGAYSNQPQHF. CDR3 DNA: TGCGCCAGCAGCCAAGACGGGGGGGCTTATAGCAATCAGCCCCAGCATTTT.

The V call is TRBV15, the J call TRBJ1-1; possible D gene TRBD1, 5 bases. CDR3 length equals 17 residues. Trimming pared 0 bases from V and 1 base from J, leaving 15 bases between. CDR1 is LNHNV, CDR2 YYDKDF, per germline (reference sequence). CDR3 amino acids: CATSRDGGALKNTEAFF. CDR3 bases: TGTGCCACCAGCAGAGATGGAGGGGCCTTGAAGAACACTGAAGCTTTCTTT.

In regard to this clone: Other DNA sequences in this specimen translate into the identical CDR3. This chain connects TRBV5-1 to TRBJ1-5; the D is unclear. The CDR3 has 13 amino acids. Trimming cost V 0 bases and J 4 bases, with 5 bases left between them. Germline CDR1 SGHRS, CDR2 YFSETQ. The CDR3 region has the DNA TGCGCCAGCAGCTTGGACGGGAATCAGCCCCAGCATTTT. Translating it yields CASSLDGNQPQHF. The full variable domain, with the rest looked up from reference TRBV5-1 and TRBJ1-5, is KAGVTQTPRYLIKTRGQQVTLSCSPISGHRSVSWYQQTPGQGLQFLFEYFSETQRNKGNFPGRFSGRQFSNSRSEMNVSTLELGDSALYLCASSLDGNQPQHFGDGTRLSIL.

This clone occurred a few times. The J gene is TRBJ1-5, the V gene TRBV30; the D is unclear. Germline CDR1 reads GTSNPN; CDR2 reads SVGIG (reference sequence). Between the trimmed V and J ends, which lost 3 bases and 1 base, there was a span of 4 bases. The CDR3 is 12 residues long. The CDR3 protein is CAWSPSNQPQHF. CDR3 nucleotides: TGTGCCTGGAGCCCGAGCAATCAGCCCCAGCATTTT.

CDR3 loop: CAWSVTGVQPQHF. The CDR3 nucleotides read TGTGCCTGGAGTGTAACAGGGGTTCAGCCCCAGCATTTT. The chain couples TRBV30 to TRBJ1-5, with TRBD1 identical over 7 bases. CDR3 length equals 13 residues. Unmatched junction bases numbered 2, after V lost 0 bases and J lost 6 bases. Germline V lookup: CDR1 GTSNPN, CDR2 SVGIG (reference sequence).

The chain couples TRBV23-1 to TRBJ2-7; maybe TRBD2 (6 bases). TRBV23-1 is flagged as an ORF with uncertain function. This CDR3 region has 16 residues. Trimming left V 0 bases short and J 4 bases short, with 16 bases between. The CDR3 loop is CASSQSRGLPLYEQYF. CDR3 DNA sequence: TGCGCCAGCAGTCAATCTAGGGGACTGCCTCTTTACGAGCAGTACTTC.

The chain is built from TRBV5-1 and TRBJ2-5, with TRBD2 matching over 14 bases. J was trimmed by 9 bases and V by 3 bases; bases with no gene match: 7. Per germline, CDR1 SGHRS and CDR2 YFSETQ. CDR3 size: 15 residues. CDR3 region: CASSSGLAGEGPQYF. DNA for the CDR3: TGCGCCAGCAGCTCGGGACTAGCGGGGGAGGGGCCCCAGTACTTC.

This clone has a handful of counts. The chain couples TRBV6-6 to TRBJ1-5, with D unresolved. Looked up from germline, CDR1 is MNHNY and CDR2 is SVGAGI (reference sequence). Between the trimmed V and J ends, which lost 4 bases and 4 bases, there was a span of 2 bases. The CDR3 contains 11 residues. The CDR3 DNA sequence: TGTGCCAGCAGTTCAAATCAGCCCCAGCATTTT. Translated: CASSSNQPQHF.

The chain employs TRBV6-6 and TRBJ2-1; 9 nucleotides line up with TRBD2. This CDR3 spans 14 amino acids. The germline gives CDR1 MNHNY, CDR2 SVGAGI (reference sequence). With 10 bases clipped from V and 4 bases from J, the junction kept 8 bases outside the gene matches. CDR3 residues: CAIRAGGPYNEQFF. In DNA form, the CDR3 reads TGTGCCATCAGAGCGGGGGGACCATACAATGAGCAGTTCTTC.

This sequence joins TRBV2 and TRBJ1-5; maybe TRBD1 (5 bases). This CDR3 has 16 residues. Germline V lookup: CDR1 SNHLY, CDR2 FYNNEI. Trimming shortened V by 4 bases and J by 1 base, and 14 bases separated the two germline ends. CDR3 in DNA: TGTGCCAGCAGTGGGGGCTGGGCTGTCAGCAATCAGCCCCAGCATTTT. Protein: CASSGGWAVSNQPQHF.

The chain employs TRBV18 and TRBJ2-1; 11 bases map to TRBD2. Germline CDR1 reads KGHSH; CDR2 reads LQKENI. CDR3 length: 16 residues. J lost 5 bases, V lost 3 bases, and 6 bases had no gene match. The CDR3 is CASSPQLAGVNNEQFF. The CDR3 nucleotides are TGTGCCAGCTCACCCCAACTAGCGGGGGTAAACAATGAGCAGTTCTTC. The full variable domain, with the rest looked up from reference TRBV18 and TRBJ2-1, is NAGVMQNPRHLVRRRGQEARLRCSPMKGHSHVYWYRQLPEEGLKFMVYLQKENIIDESGMPKERFSAEFPKEGPSILRIQQVVRGDSAAYFCASSPQLAGVNNEQFFGPGTRLTVL.

This chain joins TRBV25-1 and TRBJ1-2; no definite D call. Germline V CDR1 and CDR2: MGHDK, SYGVNS. The CDR3 is made up of 13 amino acids. Deletions cut 4 bases from V and 4 bases from J, with 10 bases between. CDR3 in amino acids: CASSVENFYGYTF. CDR3 DNA: TGTGCCAGCAGTGTGGAGAACTTCTATGGCTACACCTTC.

This clone has a handful of counts. The CDR3 DNA sequence: TGCGCCAGCAGCCAAGCCCGTTACTACGAGCAGTACTTC. It specifies CASSQARYYEQYF. The chain employs TRBV4-3 and TRBJ2-7; no clear D. V was shortened by 1 base and J by 3 bases, with 7 bases between the two germline ends. CDR3 length: 13 amino acids. Per germline, CDR1 LGHNA and CDR2 YSLEER.